The 20 T cell receptor beta chains below come from one sample, sequenced in a study of molecular identifiers for immune sequencing clone quantification. TCRdb used MiXCR to reprocess the PCR reads, holding one entry per CDR3 protein. Among 490,000 or so distinct CDR3 sequences, around a fifth were seen once, and the ten largest hold around 0.84%. Sequenced material: naive CD8+ T cells from blood, with Jurkat cell RNA spiked in. The subset denotes: FACS-sorted CD8+CD4-CCR7+CD45RA+ naive T cells. These receptors were taken from a human donor in good health. Some libraries in this study had Jurkat cell RNA spiked in.

In this sample, this clonotype turned up many times. The V gene is TRBV9, the J gene TRBJ2-2; no clear D gene. Germline values: CDR1 SGDLS, CDR2 YYNGEE. The length of the CDR3 is 14 residues. Between the trimmed V and J ends, which lost 2 bases and 1 base, there was a span of 6 bases. CDR3 in amino acids: CASSVVENTGELFF. CDR3 sequence (DNA): TGTGCCAGCAGCGTGGTGGAGAACACCGGGGAGCTGTTTTTT.

This clonotype was found a few times. The genes are TRBV7-6 and TRBJ2-3; D unclear. Looked up from germline, CDR1 is SGHVS and CDR2 is FNYEAQ. V was cut by 1 base and J by 4 bases, with 9 bases left in between. The CDR3 covers 14 residues. This CDR3 reads CASSLVVDSDTQYF. CDR3 coding DNA: TGTGCCAGCAGCTTAGTGGTAGATTCAGATACGCAGTATTTT.

This clonotype has a handful of counts. Relative to the germline gene, one junction end is altered; a read error may explain this. The chain joins TRBV11-2 to TRBJ2-1, with D hard to call. CDR1 and CDR2 (germline): SGHAT, FQNNGV. The CDR3 is 13 amino acids. CDR3 loop: CAGSRGTYNEQFF. The CDR3 DNA reads TGTGCCGGCAGCCGTGGAACCTACAATGAGCAGTTCTTC. The full variable domain, completed using reference TRBV11-2 and TRBJ2-1, is EAGVAQSPRYKIIEKRQSVAFWCNPISGHATLYWYQQILGQGPKLLIQFQNNGVVDDSQLPKDRFSAERLKGVDSTLKIQPAKLEDSAVYLCAGSRGTYNEQFFGPGTRLTVL.

This clonotype was recorded a few times. The gene calls are TRBV7-9 and TRBJ2-5; TRBD2 matches 10 bases. The CDR3 covers 16 residues. J was trimmed by 5 bases and V by 2 bases; bases with no gene match: 8. Germline CDR1 and CDR2: SEHNR and FQNEAQ (reference sequence). The CDR3: CASSLIQREGLETQYF. CDR3 nucleotide sequence: TGTGCCAGCAGCTTAATACAGCGGGAGGGCCTGGAGACCCAGTACTTC.

The chain couples TRBV7-9 to TRBJ2-2, with D tentatively TRBD1 (6 bases). The CDR3 sequence is 18 residues long. Germline values: CDR1 SEHNR, CDR2 FQNEAQ (reference sequence). V was shortened by 5 bases and J by 1 base, with 20 bases between the two germline ends. This chain's CDR3 is CASSQPTPGTLNTGELFF. CDR3 nucleotides: TGTGCCAGCAGCCAGCCTACCCCCGGGACACTGAACACCGGGGAGCTGTTTTTT.

This clonotype came up many times. V and J are TRBV7-2 and TRBJ2-7; D might be TRBD1 or TRBD2, each matching 5 bases. This CDR3 contains 14 residues. The germline V and J ends were trimmed by 4 bases and 2 bases, with 12 bases remaining between them. From germline, CDR1 is SGHTA and CDR2 FQGNSA. The CDR3 sequence: CASSSVGRPYEQYF. The CDR3 DNA reads TGTGCCAGCAGCTCAGTGGGACGGCCCTACGAGCAGTACTTC.

This clonotype was detected only a few times. This chain joins TRBV11-2 and TRBJ2-3, with no clear D. This CDR3 contains 15 residues. V was trimmed by 0 bases and J by 0 bases, leaving 7 bases between them. From germline, CDR1 is SGHAT and CDR2 FQNNGV. CDR3 nucleotide sequence: TGTGCCAGCAGCTTAGAGGGGTTTAGCACAGATACGCAGTATTTT. This gives the protein CASSLEGFSTDTQYF.

This clonotype was observed at least ten times. J is TRBJ2-7 and V is TRBV29-1; the match to TRBD1 covers 9 bases. The germline V gene has CDR1 SQVTM and CDR2 ANQGSEA. This CDR3 has 17 residues. Losses at the gene ends were 4 bases for V and 1 base for J; bases not matched to a gene: 14. The DNA of the CDR3 is TGCAGCGTTGTTCTGGGTGATGGACAGGGGTTTTCCTACGAGCAGTACTTC. It codes for CSVVLGDGQGFSYEQYF.

This clonotype was recorded a few times. The chain uses TRBV21-1 and TRBJ1-5; TRBD1, the D gene given by the table, was not confirmed from the DNA. TRBV21-1 is a pseudogene. This CDR3 region has 18 residues. The CDR3 protein is CASSKGVRRATGNQPQHF. The CDR3 DNA reads TGTGCCAGCAGCAAAGGAGTTCGTCGGGCGACGGGGAATCAGCCCCAGCATTTT.

Concerning this clonotype: This may arise from a read error, as a much more abundant clone is one base away. This chain connects TRBV2 to TRBJ2-4; D unresolved. The CDR3 covers 13 residues. V was trimmed by 4 bases and J by 15 bases, leaving 19 bases between them. Germline V gene sequence: CDR1 SNHLY, CDR2 FYNNEI. CDR3 sequence: CASSVEHSHPGYF. The CDR3 DNA follows: TGTGCCAGCAGTGTAGAGCACTCGCACCCGGGGTACTTC.

There are a few counts of this clonotype. The chain links TRBV24-1 to TRBJ1-5; D remains ambiguous. The length of the CDR3 is 13 residues. V dropped 3 bases and J dropped 4 bases, with 6 bases sitting between them. CDR1 is KGHDR, CDR2 SFDVKD, per germline. The CDR3 nucleotides read TGTGCCACCAGTGATGAGGATAATCAGCCCCAGCATTTT. Residues: CATSDEDNQPQHF.

Remarks on this clonotype: A much larger clone differs by one base, so this may be a read error. The CDR3 here is CAWMVRGLGYEQYF. The CDR3 DNA sequence: TGTGCCTGGATGGTGAGGGGGTTGGGGTACGAGCAGTACTTC. The V gene is TRBV30, the J gene TRBJ2-7; a possible D gene is TRBD1 (6 bases). Per the germline V gene, CDR1 is GTSNPN and CDR2 is SVGIG (reference sequence). This CDR3 spans 14 amino acids. V was trimmed by 4 bases and J by 4 bases, leaving 17 bases between them.

CDR3 residues: CASSEQGFFVYEQYF. CDR3 DNA sequence: TGTGCCAGCAGTGAACAGGGATTTTTTGTTTACGAGCAGTACTTC. The chain combines TRBV6-1 with TRBJ2-7; possibly TRBD1 for D (5 bases). Germline V gene sequence: CDR1 MNHNS, CDR2 SASEGT. CDR3 length equals 15 residues. Trimming left V 2 bases short and J 4 bases short, with 15 bases between.

About this clonotype: A read error is possible here, since a much larger clone lies one base away. Since no conserved phenylalanine or tryptophan closes the CDR3, a read error is the likely cause. This chain connects TRBV6-5 to TRBJ2-7, with 7 bases aligning to TRBD2. After removal of 0 bases from V and 2 bases from J, the junction contained 4 bases not matched to a gene. This CDR3 contains 15 residues. The germline CDR1 and CDR2 sequences are MNHEY and SVGAGI. CDR3 region: CASSYSGEGTYEQYL. The CDR3 nucleotides read TGTGCCAGCAGTTACTCTGGGGAGGGTACCTACGAGCAGTACCTC.

Worth noting for this clonotype: A much larger clone is a single base away; this may be a read error. The chain has TRBV7-9 and TRBJ2-3, with no clear D. CDR1 and CDR2 from the germline V gene are SEHNR and FQNEAQ (reference sequence). CDR3 size: 15 residues. DNA of the CDR3: TGTGCCAGCAGCACCTCCGGGCGCAGCACAGATACGCTGTATTTT. Its protein product is CASSTSGRSTDTLYF.

This clonotype was seen many times. The chain joins TRBV6-2 or TRBV6-3 to TRBJ2-7; perhaps D is TRBD1 or TRBD2 (5 bases each). Germline loops: CDR1 MNHEY, CDR2 SVGEGT. The CDR3 runs 14 residues. V was clipped by 2 bases and J by 0 bases, with 8 bases between them. The CDR3 DNA reads TGTGCCAGCAGTTACCAGGGACCCTCCTACGAGCAGTACTTC. Translation: CASSYQGPSYEQYF.

This clonotype came up a few times. J is TRBJ1-5 and V is TRBV7-2; D remains ambiguous. V lost 1 base to trimming and J lost 7 bases, with 14 bases between them. This CDR3 has 15 amino acids. The germline V gene has CDR1 SGHTA and CDR2 FQGNSA. The CDR3 region is CASSLGVHSSQPQHF. The CDR3 DNA reads TGTGCCAGCAGCTTAGGGGTCCACTCGAGCCAGCCCCAGCATTTT. Full variable domain (missing parts from reference TRBV7-2 and TRBJ1-5): GAGVSQSPSNKVTEKGKDVELRCDPISGHTALYWYRQSLGQGLEFLIYFQGNSAPDKSGLPSDRFSAERTGGSVSTLTIQRTQQEDSAVYLCASSLGVHSSQPQHFGDGTRLSIL.

Note on this clonotype: A read error may account for a junction end that differs from germline. The chain is built from TRBV5-3 and TRBJ2-7, with D possibly matching TRBD2 (6 bases). TRBV5-3 is an open reading frame whose function is uncertain. This CDR3 is built from 13 residues. CDR3 in DNA: TGTGCCAGCAGCTTTCGGGGGTCCAACGGGCAGTACTTC. It specifies CASSFRGSNGQYF.

The J gene is TRBJ1-5, the V gene TRBV2, with D hard to call. The ends were cut back, 1 base at V and 2 bases at J, with 12 bases in the middle. The germline CDR1 and CDR2 sequences are SNHLY and FYNNEI. This CDR3 has 16 residues. Here the CDR3 DNA reads TGTGCCAGCAGTGAAGTAATTAAGTTGGGCAATCAGCCCCAGCATTTT. This translates into CASSEVIKLGNQPQHF.

Comments on this clonotype: Since a much larger clone is just one base distant, this may be a read error. This CDR3 reads CGARGPVPYEQYF. CDR3 sequence (DNA): TGCGGTGCTAGAGGGCCAGTTCCCTACGAGCAGTACTTC. The chain is built from TRBV20-1 and TRBJ2-7; D perhaps matches TRBD2 (5 bases). Per germline, CDR1 DFQATT and CDR2 SNEGSKA (reference sequence). The CDR3 has 13 residues.